Below, 12 T cell receptor beta chains from the same sample are listed, as sequenced in a study of shared clonotypes between healthy human individuals. The data were produced by immunoSEQ multiplex PCR, yet TCRdb's version contains in-frame clones alone and is incomplete. Of approximately 2.1 million clones listed, approximately 95% were seen once; the top ten hold roughly 0.36%. The sequencing input was naive CD4+ T cells from PBMCs. Subset denoted: CD45RA+ positively selected. These receptors were collected from a man aged 18 to 29 in good health. Some clones in this sample may be carry-over from other donors' samples.

The chain employs TRBV28 and TRBJ2-3; 13 bases are a match to TRBD2. The V gene end was trimmed by 3 bases and the J gene end by 9 bases; junction bases not matched to a gene: 9. CDR3 length: 16 residues. Germline-derived CDR1 and CDR2 are MDHEN and SYDVKM. CDR3 DNA: TGTGCCAGCAGTTTTGGGGGGACTAGCGGGATTGAGACGCAGTATTTT. Translated, it gives CASSFGGTSGIETQYF.

V and J are TRBV2 and TRBJ1-5; 9 bases line up with TRBD1. After removal of 6 bases from V and 6 bases from J, the junction contained 6 bases not matched to a gene. The CDR3 runs 14 residues. CDR1 and CDR2 (germline): SNHLY, FYNNEI. The CDR3 sequence is CASSQQGALQPQHF. In DNA form, the CDR3 reads TGTGCCAGCAGCCAACAGGGGGCCCTTCAGCCCCAGCATTTT.

This clone was recorded only once. The V call is TRBV2, the J call TRBJ2-1; D ambiguous. Germline lookup yields CDR1 SNHLY and CDR2 FYNNEI. V was trimmed by 2 bases and J by 5 bases, leaving 7 bases between them. The CDR3 is 13 residues long. The CDR3 reads CASSEIRDNEQFF. The CDR3 DNA reads TGTGCCAGCAGTGAAATTAGGGACAATGAGCAGTTCTTC.

This clone was seen once. In the same sample, other DNA sequences code for this CDR3. This rearrangement joins TRBV9 to TRBJ2-3; D might be TRBD2 (5 bases). The length of the CDR3 is 14 residues. V lost 2 bases, J lost 2 bases, and 9 bases lay in between. Germline values: CDR1 SGDLS, CDR2 YYNGEE. The CDR3 DNA sequence: TGTGCCAGCAGCGTTACGGGGTACACAGATACGCAGTATTTT. Translating gives CASSVTGYTDTQYF.

The chain couples TRBV7-9 to TRBJ1-1; D not certain. CDR3 size: 14 residues. The ends were cut back, 5 bases at V and 1 base at J, with 11 bases in the middle. Germline V CDR1 and CDR2: SEHNR, FQNEAQ (reference sequence). Here the CDR3 reads CASSDGPKNTEAFF. The DNA of the CDR3 is TGTGCCAGCAGCGACGGACCGAAGAACACTGAAGCTTTCTTT.

About this clone itself: This CDR3 is also generated by other DNA sequences in the sample. The chain recombines TRBV5-1 with TRBJ2-5; either TRBD1 or TRBD2 may supply D (6 bases each). V was clipped by 4 bases and J by 2 bases, with 9 bases between them. Germline lookup yields CDR1 SGHRS and CDR2 YFSETQ. CDR3 length: 13 amino acids. In nucleotides, the CDR3 is TGCGCCAGCAGCCAAGGGGGGCAAGAGACCCAGTACTTC. Translated, it gives CASSQGGQETQYF.

The chain carries TRBV27 and TRBJ2-2; D is possibly TRBD1 (6 bases). V shed 11 bases and J shed 3 bases, with 13 bases lying between them. The CDR3 has 13 amino acids. Germline V gene data show CDR1 as MNHEY and CDR2 as SMNVEV (reference sequence). In DNA form, the CDR3 reads TGTGCCCGAACAGGGCCCGACACCGGGGAGCTGTTTTTT. This sequence encodes CARTGPDTGELFF.

The chain has TRBV19 and TRBJ1-2; 9 positions match TRBD1. The germline V gene has CDR1 LNHDA and CDR2 SQIVND (reference sequence). This CDR3 is built from 15 residues. V lost 5 bases, J lost 4 bases, and 8 bases stayed unmatched. This CDR3 reads CASSDPGQGTYGYTF. In DNA, the CDR3 is TGTGCCAGTAGTGACCCGGGACAGGGAACCTATGGCTACACCTTC. Combining the CDR3 with reference TRBV19 and TRBJ1-2 gives the whole variable domain DGGITQSPKYLFRKEGQNVTLSCEQNLNHDAMYWYRQDPGQGLRLIYYSQIVNDFQKGDIAEGYSVSREKKESFPLTVTSAQKNPTAFYLCASSDPGQGTYGYTFGSGTRLTVV.

V and J are TRBV11-2 and TRBJ1-2; the D gene is possibly TRBD1 (5 bases). Germline values: CDR1 SGHAT, CDR2 FQNNGV. This CDR3 region has 12 residues. V shed 3 bases and J shed 8 bases, with 10 bases lying between them. In DNA, the CDR3 is TGTGCCAGCAGCTTTCAGGGAGCGGGCTACACCTTC. Translating it yields CASSFQGAGYTF. Filled out from reference TRBV11-2 and TRBJ1-2, the complete variable domain reads EAGVAQSPRYKIIEKRQSVAFWCNPISGHATLYWYQQILGQGPKLLIQFQNNGVVDDSQLPKDRFSAERLKGVDSTLKIQPAKLEDSAVYLCASSFQGAGYTFGSGTRLTVV.

The rearrangement links TRBV4-3 to TRBJ1-3; D gene ambiguous. CDR1 and CDR2 from the germline V gene are LGHNA and YSLEER. This CDR3 contains 14 residues. Trimming took 3 bases from V and 0 from J, leaving 6 bases between them. CDR3 residues: CASSHRASGNTIYF. The CDR3 DNA is TGCGCCAGCAGCCACCGGGCCTCTGGAAACACCATATATTTT.

This rearrangement joins TRBV5-1 to TRBJ1-2, with D tentatively TRBD1 (6 bases). This CDR3 spans 15 amino acids. Germline-derived CDR1 and CDR2 are SGHRS and YFSETQ. The V gene lost 1 base and the J gene lost 1 base, with 11 bases spanning the gap. CDR3 bases: TGCGCCAGCAGCTTGACGCAGGACAGTAACTATGGCTACACCTTC. Its translation: CASSLTQDSNYGYTF.

The J gene is TRBJ2-1, the V gene TRBV6-5, with 8 nucleotides matching TRBD2. Trimming took 0 bases from V and 9 from J; bases not matched to a gene: 7. The CDR3 runs 15 residues. Germline loops: CDR1 MNHEY, CDR2 SVGAGI. CDR3 region: CASSYSPGRVLEQFF. The CDR3 region has the DNA TGTGCCAGCAGTTACTCTCCCGGGAGGGTGCTTGAGCAGTTCTTC.